The entry below gives a single T cell receptor (beta chain) sequence along with its context. Trimming removed 4 bases from V and 0 bases from J; junction bases left unmatched: 4. This CDR3 contains 16 residues. CDR1 SGHRS and CDR2 YFSETQ come from the germline V gene. This record belongs to a study of cytomegalovirus exposure and HLA in healthy donors. Vbeta (60) and Jbeta (13) primers were used in the PCR. Only in-frame clones appear in the TCRdb table, and some are missing; sequencing was by immunoSEQ multiplex PCR. The data hold 150,000 or so clones, with around 78% observed a single time. Sequenced sample: PBMCs. The TCR comes from a man aged 40-49 years in good health and CMV-seronegative. V and J are TRBV5-1 and TRBJ2-3, with 11 positions matching TRBD2. The CDR3 spells CASSPGLAVSTDTQYF. CDR3 nucleotide sequence: TGCGCCAGCAGCCCGGGACTAGCGGTTAGCACAGATACGCAGTATTTT.